This T cell receptor (beta chain) was identified during a study of neoadjuvant anti-PD-1 for oral cavity cancer. Study conclusions and caveats: Higher pretreatment blood Treg/Th17 ratios correlated with higher pretreatment blood and lower post-treatment tumor TCRbeta clonality.

V lost 2 bases and J 0 bases, leaving 13 bases between the germline ends. The V gene's germline CDR1 is MNHNS and CDR2 SASEGT. The CDR3 is 16 amino acids. Most PBMC samples had approximately 500 ng input DNA in six replicates. Generated by immunoSEQ multiplex PCR, the TCRdb table keeps only in-frame clones and is missing some. The table includes 11,000 to 15,000 clones, 60% to 75% detected once. This clone is a singleton in its sample. What it binds is unknown. Time point reported: after neoadjuvant nivolumab, at surgical resection. No culture or expansion preceded analysis of these blood cells. The V and J genes are TRBV6-1 and TRBJ1-1; unclear D gene. Material: PBMCs, obtained after nivolumab (anti-PD-1) treatment. This clonotype was sampled from a person between 40 and 85 years old with oral cavity squamous cell carcinoma. In DNA, the CDR3 is TGTGCCAGCAGTGAACTACAGTTTCGAATGAACACTGAAGCTTTCTTT. Translating gives CASSELQFRMNTEAFF.